The next 14 T cell receptor beta chains were all read from a single sample in a study of blood T cell repertoires in COVID-19. TCRdb's table, derived via immunoSEQ multiplex PCR, lists solely in-frame clones and lacks some. The sample has roughly 40,000 clones; more than 65% are singletons. Sequencing used peripheral blood. These receptors were obtained from a man aged 65-85 years with acute or convalescent COVID-19.

This chain uses TRBV9 with TRBJ1-2, with D possibly being TRBD1 (6 bases). This CDR3 spans 15 amino acids. The germline V gene encodes CDR1 SGDLS and CDR2 YYNGEE. V dropped 3 bases and J dropped 2 bases, with 14 bases sitting between them. The CDR3 loop reads CASSGRGGGNYGYTF. The CDR3 DNA follows: TGTGCCAGCAGCGGAAGGGGGGGCGGGAACTATGGCTACACCTTC.

The chain recombines TRBV5-1 with TRBJ1-4; the match to TRBD1 covers 7 bases. CDR1 is SGHRS, CDR2 YFSETQ, per germline. There are 15 residues in the CDR3. Germline trimming cut 0 bases from V and 7 bases from J; bases unmatched to any gene: 6. The CDR3 protein is CASSLGTGLIEKLFF. The CDR3 DNA reads as TGCGCCAGCAGCTTGGGGACAGGTTTGATTGAAAAACTGTTTTTT.

Here the CDR3 DNA reads TGTGCCAGCACGGGAGACAGGGCTGGGGCCAACGTCCTGACTTTC. The encoded protein is CASTGDRAGANVLTF. The chain recombines TRBV2 with TRBJ2-6, with D possibly TRBD1 on 7 matching bases. The CDR3 runs to 15 residues. The germline V gene encodes CDR1 SNHLY and CDR2 FYNNEI. V gave up 7 bases and J gave up 2 bases, with 12 bases separating them.

This chain links TRBV27 with TRBJ1-2; 8 bases map to TRBD1. V lost 5 bases and J lost 4; bases outside the gene matches: 9. The CDR3 covers 15 residues. The germline gives CDR1 MNHEY, CDR2 SMNVEV (reference sequence). CDR3 nucleotides: TGTGCCAGCAGTGCCCAGACAGGGGTACCCTATGGCTACACCTTC. Translating gives CASSAQTGVPYGYTF.

The gene calls are TRBV27 and TRBJ2-2; 9 bases are a match to TRBD2. CDR3 length equals 15 residues. The V gene end was trimmed by 3 bases and the J gene end by 7 bases; junction bases not matched to a gene: 6. Germline loops: CDR1 MNHEY, CDR2 SMNVEV (reference sequence). The CDR3 DNA reads as TGTGCCAGCAGTTTCATAGCGGGAGCGGGCGGGGAGCTGTTTTTT. Residues: CASSFIAGAGGELFF.

The chain employs TRBV7-9 and TRBJ2-7; D may be TRBD2 (5 bases). V was cut by 10 bases and J by 1 base, with 14 bases left in between. Germline lookup yields CDR1 SEHNR and CDR2 FQNEAQ (reference sequence). The CDR3 sequence is 13 residues long. CDR3 amino acids: CATSPGSSYEQYF. The DNA for the CDR3 is TGTGCCACCTCCCCGGGGAGTTCCTACGAGCAGTACTTC.

The chain links TRBV6-1 to TRBJ1-2, with 10 bases lining up with TRBD1. This CDR3 spans 16 amino acids. Germline CDR1 and CDR2: MNHNS and SASEGT. J was trimmed by 5 bases and V by 2 bases; bases with no gene match: 8. DNA of the CDR3: TGTGCCAGCAGTGAACCCGGGCGGACAGGGGGATATGGCTACACCTTC. Translated, it gives CASSEPGRTGGYGYTF.

V gene TRBV7-2 combines with J gene TRBJ2-5; tentatively, D is TRBD1 (5 bases). In germline, CDR1 is SGHTA, CDR2 FQGNSA. The CDR3 runs 14 residues. V dropped 1 base and J dropped 5 bases, with 11 bases sitting between them. CDR3 nucleotide sequence: TGTGCCAGCAGCTTAGAGGGGTATTCGGAGACCCAGTACTTC. Amino acid sequence: CASSLEGYSETQYF.

This chain uses TRBV3-1 (or the pseudogene TRBV3-2) with TRBJ2-7, with unresolved D. The ends were cut back, 0 bases at V and 0 bases at J, with 9 bases in the middle. There are 15 residues in the CDR3. From germline, CDR1 is LGHDT and CDR2 YNNKEL (reference sequence). Here the CDR3 reads CASSQDPASSYEQYF. The CDR3 DNA follows: TGTGCCAGCAGCCAAGATCCTGCGAGCTCCTACGAGCAGTACTTC.

The chain joins TRBV2 to TRBJ1-4; the match to TRBD1 covers 7 bases. The length of the CDR3 is 13 residues. The germline V gene has CDR1 SNHLY and CDR2 FYNNEI. J was trimmed by 7 bases and V by 10 bases; bases with no gene match: 9. Written as DNA, the CDR3 is TGTGCCACCTCAGGGAGACAGGGTGAAAAACTGTTTTTT. This translates into CATSGRQGEKLFF.

The rearrangement joins TRBV6-6 to TRBJ2-7, with D uncertain. This CDR3 is 15 amino acids long. The germline CDR1 and CDR2 sequences are MNHNY and SVGAGI (reference sequence). V shed 5 bases and J shed 0 bases, with 14 bases lying between them. CDR3 region: CASSQTKKVSYEQYF. CDR3 DNA: TGTGCCAGCAGTCAAACTAAGAAAGTCTCCTACGAGCAGTACTTC.

This clone was observed once. The V call is TRBV27, the J call TRBJ1-5; tentative D call: TRBD1 (6 bases). Germline V gives CDR1 MNHEY, CDR2 SMNVEV (reference sequence). This CDR3 has 15 residues. V was trimmed by 5 bases and J by 2 bases, leaving 13 bases between them. The CDR3 DNA reads as TGTGCCAGCAGTCCGGGGACACTCGGCAATCAGCCCCAGCATTTT. Protein: CASSPGTLGNQPQHF.

This clone was found a few times. V and J are TRBV9 and TRBJ2-1; 8 bases map to TRBD2. Germline CDR1 and CDR2: SGDLS and YYNGEE. V shed 4 bases, J shed 10 bases, and the junction held 7 bases outside the gene matches. The CDR3 is made up of 13 amino acids. The CDR3 protein is CASSLNSGNEQFF. The CDR3 DNA reads TGTGCCAGCAGCCTTAATAGCGGGAACGAGCAGTTCTTC.

The CDR3 DNA follows: TGTGCCAGCTCACTGATGGACAGGGGGAGTAACACTGAAGCTTTCTTT. Encoded protein: CASSLMDRGSNTEAFF. This chain joins TRBV18 and TRBJ1-1; 10 bases align to TRBD1. The CDR3 totals 16 residues. The V gene's germline CDR1 is KGHSH and CDR2 LQKENI. Trimming cost V 4 bases and J 2 bases; bases outside gene matches: 7.